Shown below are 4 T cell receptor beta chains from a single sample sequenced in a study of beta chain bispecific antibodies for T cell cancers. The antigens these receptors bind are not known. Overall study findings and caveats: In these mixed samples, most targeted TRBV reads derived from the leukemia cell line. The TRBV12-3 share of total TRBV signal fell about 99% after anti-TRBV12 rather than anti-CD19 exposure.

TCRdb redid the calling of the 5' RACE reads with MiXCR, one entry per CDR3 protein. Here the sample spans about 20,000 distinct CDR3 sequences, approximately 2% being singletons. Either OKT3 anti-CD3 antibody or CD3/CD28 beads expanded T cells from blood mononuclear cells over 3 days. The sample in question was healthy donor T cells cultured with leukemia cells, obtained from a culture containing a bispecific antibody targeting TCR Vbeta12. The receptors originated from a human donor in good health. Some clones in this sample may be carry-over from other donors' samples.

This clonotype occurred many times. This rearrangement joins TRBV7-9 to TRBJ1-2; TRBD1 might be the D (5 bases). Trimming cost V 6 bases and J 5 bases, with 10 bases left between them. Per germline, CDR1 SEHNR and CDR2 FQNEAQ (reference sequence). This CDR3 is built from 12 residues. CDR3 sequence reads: CASSLEGYGYTF. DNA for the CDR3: TGTGCCAGCAGTCTAGAGGGGTATGGCTACACCTTC.

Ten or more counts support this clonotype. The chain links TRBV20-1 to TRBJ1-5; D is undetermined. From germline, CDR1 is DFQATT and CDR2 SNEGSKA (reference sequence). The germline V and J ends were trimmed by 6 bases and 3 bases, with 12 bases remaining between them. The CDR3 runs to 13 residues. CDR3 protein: CSAIGSINQPQHF. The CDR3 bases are TGCAGTGCAATTGGGTCGATCAATCAGCCCCAGCATTTT.

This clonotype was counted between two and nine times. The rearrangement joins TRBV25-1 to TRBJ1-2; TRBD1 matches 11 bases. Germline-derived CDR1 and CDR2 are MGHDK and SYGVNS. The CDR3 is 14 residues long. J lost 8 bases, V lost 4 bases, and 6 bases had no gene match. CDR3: CASSVGQGASGYTF. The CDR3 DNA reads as TGTGCCAGCAGTGTCGGACAGGGGGCCTCCGGCTACACCTTC.

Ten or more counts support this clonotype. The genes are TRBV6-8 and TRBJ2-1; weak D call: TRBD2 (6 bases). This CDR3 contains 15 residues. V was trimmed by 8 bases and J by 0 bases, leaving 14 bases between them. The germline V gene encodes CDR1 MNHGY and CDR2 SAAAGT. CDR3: CASPSSASSYNEQFF. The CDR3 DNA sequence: TGTGCCAGCCCCTCTAGCGCTAGCTCCTACAATGAGCAGTTCTTC.